These 23 T cell receptor beta chains came from one sample sequenced in a study of blood T cell repertoires in COVID-19. Only in-frame clones appear in the TCRdb table, and some are missing; sequencing was by immunoSEQ multiplex PCR. The table has over 40,000 clones, just under 85% seen once. Input material: peripheral blood. The receptor set was obtained from a human donor in a cohort sampled during active COVID-19.

The V gene is TRBV27, the J gene TRBJ1-5; TRBD1 might be the D (5 bases). CDR3 length equals 13 residues. The V end lost 2 bases, the J end lost 5 bases, and 7 bases lay between the germline ends. CDR1 and CDR2 from the germline V gene are MNHEY and SMNVEV (reference sequence). The DNA of the CDR3 is TGTGCCAGCAGTTTAGACAGCTATCAGCCCCAGCATTTT. This sequence encodes CASSLDSYQPQHF.

The CDR3 DNA reads as TGTGCCAGCAGGCGGCCGTCCTATAATTCACCCCTCCACTTT. Translation: CASRRPSYNSPLHF. This chain uses TRBV6-5 with TRBJ1-6; D call uncertain. This CDR3 has 14 amino acids. The V gene's germline CDR1 is MNHEY and CDR2 SVGAGI. The ends were cut back, 6 bases at V and 1 base at J, with 7 bases in the middle.

V usage is TRBV7-3 and J usage is TRBJ2-1; 8 bases are a match to TRBD2. V lost 1 base and J lost 6; bases outside the gene matches: 5. The CDR3 runs to 15 residues. Germline V gene lookup returns CDR1 SGHTA and CDR2 FQGTGA. The CDR3 coding sequence is TGTGCCAGCAGCTTAATGAGCGGGAGAAGCAATGAGCAGTTCTTC. Translation: CASSLMSGRSNEQFF.

The chain recombines TRBV11-2 with TRBJ2-1; 9 nucleotides align to TRBD1. The germline gives CDR1 SGHAT, CDR2 FQNNGV. Germline trimming cut 4 bases from V and 5 bases from J; bases unmatched to any gene: 3. This CDR3 region has 14 residues. The CDR3 DNA sequence: TGTGCCAGCAGCTGGGGACAGGGCAACAATGAGCAGTTCTTC. This encodes CASSWGQGNNEQFF.

V is TRBV27 and J is TRBJ1-1; D may be TRBD1 (5 bases). The V gene lost 0 bases and the J gene lost 4 bases, with 12 bases spanning the gap. CDR1 and CDR2 from the germline V gene are MNHEY and SMNVEV (reference sequence). This CDR3 is built from 15 residues. The CDR3 DNA reads as TGTGCCAGCAGTTTATCGTTATGGGGGGGCACTGAAGCTTTCTTT. Its translation: CASSLSLWGGTEAFF.

The chain employs TRBV28 and TRBJ1-5; D is unclear. Trimming removed 5 bases from V and 2 bases from J, with 13 bases in between. The CDR3 loop spans 15 amino acids. Germline values: CDR1 MDHEN, CDR2 SYDVKM. As DNA, the CDR3 is TGTGCCAGCAGTCCTGCATTTCCGGGCAATCAGCCCCAGCATTTT. As protein: CASSPAFPGNQPQHF.

J is TRBJ2-1 and V is TRBV7-9; 9 positions match TRBD2. With 2 bases clipped from V and 0 bases from J, the junction kept 8 bases outside the gene matches. The CDR3 length is 18 residues. From germline, CDR1 is SEHNR and CDR2 FQNEAQ (reference sequence). CDR3 in amino acids: CASSLPNAGGPSYNEQFF. The CDR3 coding sequence is TGTGCCAGCAGCTTACCCAATGCGGGGGGGCCCTCCTACAATGAGCAGTTCTTC.

This chain links TRBV6-5 with TRBJ2-7; tentatively, D is TRBD1 (5 bases). CDR3 length: 15 residues. The germline gives CDR1 MNHEY, CDR2 SVGAGI. V shed 0 bases and J shed 2 bases, with 11 bases lying between them. The chain's CDR3 is CASSYSYRQTYEQYF. CDR3 sequence (DNA): TGTGCCAGCAGTTACTCATATCGACAGACCTACGAGCAGTACTTC.

The rearrangement joins TRBV14 to TRBJ2-1, with D perhaps TRBD2 (5 bases). The germline V gene encodes CDR1 SGHDN and CDR2 FVKESK. The CDR3 runs 12 residues. V was trimmed by 4 bases and J by 14 bases, leaving 15 bases between them. Here the CDR3 DNA reads TGTGCCAGCAGCCCTTATGAGGGTGGGAAGTTCTTC. This sequence encodes CASSPYEGGKFF. Based on the CDR3 plus reference TRBV14 and TRBJ2-1, the full variable domain is EAGVTQFPSHSVIEKGQTVTLRCDPISGHDNLYWYRRVMGKEIKFLLHFVKESKQDESGMPNNRFLAERTGGTYSTLKVQPAELEDSGVYFCASSPYEGGKFFGPGTRLTVL.

The chain links TRBV5-4 to TRBJ2-7; 12 nucleotides line up with TRBD2. There are 14 residues in the CDR3. The ends lost 3 bases at V and 5 bases at J; junction bases unmatched: 3. Germline CDR1 is SGHNT and CDR2 is YYREEE (reference sequence). For the CDR3, the DNA is TGTGCCAGCAGCTCGGGACTAGCGGGCCACGAGCAGTACTTC. It encodes CASSSGLAGHEQYF.

The chain combines TRBV18 with TRBJ2-7; a weak D match, TRBD1 (6 bases). Germline loops: CDR1 KGHSH, CDR2 LQKENI. This CDR3 has 14 residues. V lost 2 bases to trimming and J lost 3 bases, with 11 bases between them. In DNA, the CDR3 is TGTGCCAGCTCACCAAGGCAGGGACACTACGAGCAGTACTTC. This sequence encodes CASSPRQGHYEQYF.

The chain has TRBV3-1 (or the pseudogene TRBV3-2) and TRBJ2-7; 10 bases are a match to TRBD1. Germline V lookup: CDR1 LGHDT, CDR2 YNNKEL (reference sequence). The CDR3 extends over 18 amino acids. V gave up 4 bases and J gave up 4 bases; unmatched junction bases: 16. CDR3 coding DNA: TGTGCCAGCAGCCTCCGGGACAGGGGCCACTCTCTATCATACGAGCAGTACTTC. This gives the protein CASSLRDRGHSLSYEQYF.

This clone appeared once. The V call is TRBV6-4, the J call TRBJ2-3; TRBD2 matches at 9 bases. The trim removed 7 bases at V and 2 bases at J, leaving 7 bases unmatched. This CDR3 is built from 15 residues. CDR1 is MRHNA and CDR2 is SNTAGT in the germline V gene. The CDR3 region has the DNA TGTGCCAGCACGGATGCGGGGGGGATCACAGATACGCAGTATTTT. Its translation is CASTDAGGITDTQYF.

V gene TRBV7-7 combines with J gene TRBJ2-7; perhaps TRBD1 as D (6 bases). V gave up 5 bases and J gave up 3 bases, with 17 bases separating them. Germline V gives CDR1 SSHAT, CDR2 FNYEAQ (reference sequence). This CDR3 is 15 amino acids long. Here the CDR3 reads CASSALQGPNYEQYF. The CDR3 DNA reads as TGTGCCAGCAGCGCGTTACAGGGCCCCAACTACGAGCAGTACTTC.

This clone was counted between two and nine times. The rearrangement joins TRBV9 to TRBJ2-7, with D possibly matching TRBD1 (6 bases). Germline V gives CDR1 SGDLS, CDR2 YYNGEE. The CDR3 is made up of 14 amino acids. The ends were cut back, 4 bases at V and 6 bases at J, with 17 bases in the middle. The CDR3 reads CASSSGAPAGEQYF. The CDR3 region has the DNA TGTGCCAGCAGCTCAGGGGCACCCGCCGGCGAGCAGTACTTC.

The CDR3 reads CASLSPGQGAGYTF. The CDR3 bases are TGTGCCAGCCTCTCCCCCGGACAGGGGGCCGGCTACACCTTC. The chain employs TRBV28 and TRBJ1-2; 11 nucleotides match TRBD1. CDR3 size: 14 residues. V gave up 8 bases and J gave up 8 bases; unmatched junction bases: 10. CDR1 is MDHEN, CDR2 SYDVKM, per germline.

Written as DNA, the CDR3 is TGCGCCAGCTCCGAGAGGGACTATGGCTACACCTTC. Its protein product is CASSERDYGYTF. The chain links TRBV5-1 to TRBJ1-2, with no clear D. V lost 7 bases to trimming and J lost 3 bases, with 10 bases between them. The CDR3 loop spans 12 amino acids. CDR1 is SGHRS and CDR2 is YFSETQ in the germline V gene.

The chain employs TRBV30 and TRBJ2-7; 7 bases fit TRBD2. CDR3 length equals 13 residues. Germline trimming cut 5 bases from V and 3 bases from J; bases unmatched to any gene: 7. Germline loops: CDR1 GTSNPN, CDR2 SVGIG (reference sequence). This CDR3 reads CAWPRTGGYEQYF. The CDR3, as DNA: TGTGCCTGGCCAAGGACGGGGGGCTACGAGCAGTACTTC. Drawing the rest from reference TRBV30 and TRBJ2-7, the complete variable domain is SQTIHQWPATLVQPVGSPLSLECTVEGTSNPNLYWYRQAAGRGLQLLFYSVGIGQISSEVPQNLSASRPQDRQFILSSKKLLLSDSGFYLCAWPRTGGYEQYFGPGTRLTVT.

This clone was detected only a few times. The V gene is TRBV9, the J gene TRBJ1-1, with 10 bases fitting TRBD1. The CDR3 has 14 amino acids. Germline CDR1 and CDR2: SGDLS and YYNGEE. J gave up 4 bases and V 3 bases, and 3 bases lay outside the gene matches. CDR3 sequence: CASSGRDRGTEAFF. The CDR3 nucleotides read TGTGCCAGCAGCGGCCGGGACAGGGGCACTGAAGCTTTCTTT.

The chain uses TRBV6-5 and TRBJ2-5, with D possibly being TRBD2 (5 bases). Germline CDR1 MNHEY, CDR2 SVGAGI. This CDR3 region has 12 residues. The V end lost 4 bases, the J end lost 5 bases, and 8 bases lay between the germline ends. CDR3 in DNA: TGTGCCAGCAGTTCCAGAGGGGAGACCCAGTACTTC. This gives the protein CASSSRGETQYF.

This chain uses TRBV4-1 with TRBJ2-2; 7 nucleotides align to TRBD2. After removal of 3 bases from V and 4 bases from J, the junction contained 2 bases not matched to a gene. In germline, CDR1 is MGHRA, CDR2 YSYEKL. The length of the CDR3 is 14 residues. The CDR3 nucleotides are TGCGCCAGCAGCCAGGGGGGGGGCACCGGGGAGCTGTTTTTT. Protein sequence: CASSQGGGTGELFF.

CDR3 amino acids: CATSDPILNTQYF. The DNA of the CDR3 is TGTGCCACCAGTGATCCGATACTTAATACGCAGTATTTT. The chain joins TRBV24-1 to TRBJ2-3; the D is unclear. The CDR3 totals 13 residues. V gave up 3 bases and J gave up 7 bases, with 10 bases separating them. Per the germline V gene, CDR1 is KGHDR and CDR2 is SFDVKD.

The chain joins TRBV5-8 to TRBJ1-5; D ambiguous. In germline, CDR1 is SGHTS, CDR2 YDEGEE. Trimming stripped 4 bases from V and 0 bases from J, with 17 bases between. The CDR3 has 17 amino acids. DNA for the CDR3: TGTGCCAGCAGCACGACCCCAAACAGATATAGCAATCAGCCCCAGCATTTT. Translating gives CASSTTPNRYSNQPQHF.